The clone carrying this T cell receptor (beta chain) came up a few times. The method was immunoSEQ multiplex PCR; TCRdb's version includes in-frame clones alone and lacks a portion of them. The sample lists 160,000 or so clones; 80% to 90% were seen once. The sample comes from a study of blood T cell repertoires in COVID-19. V gave up 4 bases and J gave up 4 bases; unmatched junction bases: 12. Germline V CDR1 and CDR2: SEHNR, FQNEAQ (reference sequence). The CDR3 runs to 17 residues. The chain employs TRBV7-9 and TRBJ2-5; TRBD1 matches at 10 bases. The origin of this receptor is a human donor in a cohort sampled during active COVID-19. Sequencing input: peripheral blood. In nucleotides, the CDR3 is TGTGCCAGCAGCTGGGCGGGGGGACAGGGGAGTCGAGAGACCCAGTACTTC. The encoded protein is CASSWAGGQGSRETQYF.